The following is a T cell receptor (beta chain) sequence with its context. Its antigen is not known. Germline CDR1 reads LNHDA; CDR2 reads SQIVND (reference sequence). The trim removed 7 bases at V and 3 bases at J, leaving 21 bases unmatched. This CDR3 has 19 residues. This sample was included in a study of cytomegalovirus exposure and HLA in healthy donors. Study overall: Membership in the Caucasian-associated ancestry cluster was found for 81% of almost 400 genotyped donors. Study observations and caveats: The HLA-A and HLA-B alleles of most subjects were reportedly predicted accurately from TCR beta sequences. The study carried out a later analysis of TCR beta sequences. It associated under 20,000 of them with specific HLA alleles at a false discovery rate of 0.05.

60 Vbeta and 13 Jbeta primers were used in PCR. Generated by immunoSEQ multiplex PCR, the TCRdb table keeps only in-frame clones and is missing some. The sample contains about 190,000 clones, approximately 83% of which appear only once. Input material: PBMCs. The receptor was isolated from a woman in her forties or fifties in good health and CMV-seropositive. The chain couples TRBV19 to TRBJ2-7, with 10 bases that match TRBD1. CDR3: CASNGAGSSTGGDYYEQYF. CDR3 nucleotides: TGTGCCAGTAACGGAGCTGGGAGCTCGACAGGGGGCGATTACTACGAGCAGTACTTC.